The 8 T cell receptor beta chains below were found in one sample sequenced in a study of CD8 T cells in Susac syndrome. cDNA came from 0.5 to 1 ug RNA primed by random hexamers. One entry per CDR3 protein results from TCRdb running MiXCR on the immunoSEQ multiplex PCR reads. The sample gives 150,000 to 200,000 distinct CDR3 sequences, around 94% of which show up once; 0.099% is in the top ten. Sequencing used CD4+ T cells from PBMCs. These receptors all come from a human donor with Susac syndrome.

The rearrangement uses TRBV7-8 and TRBJ2-7, with D hard to call. In germline, CDR1 is SGHVS, CDR2 FQNEAQ. There are 14 residues in the CDR3. V lost 2 bases to trimming and J lost 2 bases, with 10 bases between them. The CDR3, as DNA: TGTGCCAGCAGCTTAATCATGGCCACCTACGAGCAGTACTTC. Amino acid sequence: CASSLIMATYEQYF.

In this sample, this clonotype turned up once. The gene calls are TRBV12-3 or TRBV12-4 and TRBJ2-5, with a tentative D call TRBD1 (6 bases). This CDR3 contains 14 residues. V lost 5 bases and J 4 bases, leaving 14 bases between the germline ends. In DNA form, the CDR3 reads TGTGCCAGCAGTCCTCGGACAGCGCCAGAGACCCAGTACTTC. Translated, it gives CASSPRTAPETQYF.

This rearrangement joins TRBV20-1 to TRBJ1-6; no clear D gene. Between the trimmed V and J ends, which lost 2 bases and 7 bases, there was a span of 12 bases. Per germline, CDR1 DFQATT and CDR2 SNEGSKA (reference sequence). CDR3 length equals 14 residues. In DNA, the CDR3 is TGCAGTGCTAGAATTTCAGGAATAAATTCACCCCTCCACTTT. Its translation: CSARISGINSPLHF.

This chain uses TRBV6-5 with TRBJ2-7, with 10 bases matching TRBD2. J lost 4 bases, V lost 4 bases, and 7 bases had no gene match. The germline CDR1 and CDR2 sequences are MNHEY and SVGAGI. This CDR3 is 15 amino acids long. CDR3 nucleotide sequence: TGTGCCAGCAGTTTCGCCCTAGCGGGAGAATACGAGCAGTACTTC. Protein: CASSFALAGEYEQYF.

The rearrangement uses TRBV6-4 and TRBJ1-2; D gene ambiguous. The CDR3 has 12 amino acids. V was cut by 0 bases and J by 10 bases, with 9 bases left in between. Germline V gene data show CDR1 as MRHNA and CDR2 as SNTAGT. The CDR3 is CASSDSGVDYTF. CDR3 in DNA: TGTGCCAGCAGTGACTCCGGGGTTGACTACACCTTC.

This rearrangement joins TRBV20-1 to TRBJ2-7; the D is unclear. The germline V and J ends were trimmed by 6 bases and 1 base, with 13 bases remaining between them. CDR1 DFQATT and CDR2 SNEGSKA come from the germline V gene (reference sequence). The CDR3 runs to 13 residues. The CDR3 DNA is TGCAGTGCCCTCCTCGGGCCTTCCTACGAGCAGTACTTC. Its translation: CSALLGPSYEQYF.

This clonotype appeared a single time. This chain links TRBV7-8 with TRBJ2-1, with unresolved D. Trimming cost V 1 base and J 2 bases, with 15 bases left between them. The V gene's germline CDR1 is SGHVS and CDR2 FQNEAQ. The CDR3 is 17 residues long. This CDR3 reads CASSLEVLRAPYNEQFF. The CDR3 region has the DNA TGTGCCAGCAGCTTAGAGGTCCTCCGCGCGCCCTACAATGAGCAGTTCTTC.

The chain couples TRBV20-1 to TRBJ2-3, with TRBD2 identical over 8 bases. Losses at the gene ends were 3 bases for V and 0 bases for J; bases not matched to a gene: 8. The CDR3 sequence is 16 residues long. The germline gives CDR1 DFQATT, CDR2 SNEGSKA (reference sequence). The CDR3 is CSASPGGASSTDTQYF. DNA for the CDR3: TGCAGTGCTAGCCCCGGGGGGGCGAGCAGCACAGATACGCAGTATTTT.